This TCR beta chain comes out of a study of shared clonotypes between healthy human individuals. Method: immunoSEQ multiplex PCR; TCRdb's copy keeps in-frame clones and lacks some. Here the sample spans around 2.1 million clones, around 95% being singletons. J was trimmed by 4 bases and V by 4 bases; bases with no gene match: 6. In germline, CDR1 is SEHNR, CDR2 FQNEAQ (reference sequence). This CDR3 is built from 17 residues. The chain is built from TRBV7-9 and TRBJ2-3, with TRBD2 matching over 15 bases. The source is a man younger than 30 in good health. Material for sequencing was naive CD4+ T cells sorted from blood. Subset noted: CD45RA+ positively selected. The CDR3 here is CASSSGLAGGFADTQYF. CDR3 nucleotides: TGTGCCAGCAGCTCCGGACTAGCGGGAGGGTTCGCAGATACGCAGTATTTT.